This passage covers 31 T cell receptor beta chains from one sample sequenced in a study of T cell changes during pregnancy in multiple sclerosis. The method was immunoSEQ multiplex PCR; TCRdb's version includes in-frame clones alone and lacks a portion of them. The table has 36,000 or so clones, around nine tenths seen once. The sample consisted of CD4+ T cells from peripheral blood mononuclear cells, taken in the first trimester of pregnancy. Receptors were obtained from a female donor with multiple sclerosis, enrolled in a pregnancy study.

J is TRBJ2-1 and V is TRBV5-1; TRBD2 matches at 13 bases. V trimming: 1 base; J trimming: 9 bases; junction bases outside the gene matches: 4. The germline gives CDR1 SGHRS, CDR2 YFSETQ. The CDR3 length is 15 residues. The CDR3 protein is CASSLTSGGAAEQFF. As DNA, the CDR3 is TGCGCCAGCAGCTTGACTAGCGGGGGGGCCGCTGAGCAGTTCTTC. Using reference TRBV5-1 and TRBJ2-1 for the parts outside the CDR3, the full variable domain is KAGVTQTPRYLIKTRGQQVTLSCSPISGHRSVSWYQQTPGQGLQFLFEYFSETQRNKGNFPGRFSGRQFSNSRSEMNVSTLELGDSALYLCASSLTSGGAAEQFFGPGTRLTVL.

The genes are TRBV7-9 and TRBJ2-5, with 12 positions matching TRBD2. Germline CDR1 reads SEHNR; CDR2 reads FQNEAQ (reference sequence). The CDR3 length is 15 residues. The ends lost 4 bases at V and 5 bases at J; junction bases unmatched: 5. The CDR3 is CASSWTSGVRETQYF. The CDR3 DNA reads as TGTGCCAGCAGCTGGACTAGCGGGGTTCGGGAGACCCAGTACTTC.

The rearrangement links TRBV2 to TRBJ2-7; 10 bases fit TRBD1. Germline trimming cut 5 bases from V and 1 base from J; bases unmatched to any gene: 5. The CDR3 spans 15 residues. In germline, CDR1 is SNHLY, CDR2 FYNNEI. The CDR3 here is CASSRQGQGSYEQYF. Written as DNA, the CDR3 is TGTGCCAGCAGTCGACAGGGACAGGGGTCCTACGAGCAGTACTTC.

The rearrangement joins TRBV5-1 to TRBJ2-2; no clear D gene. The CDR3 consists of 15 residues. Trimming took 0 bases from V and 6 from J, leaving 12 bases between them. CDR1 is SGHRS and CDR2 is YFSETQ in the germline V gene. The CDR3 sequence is CASSLGHGLAGELFF. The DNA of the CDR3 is TGCGCCAGCAGCTTGGGCCACGGGTTGGCCGGGGAGCTGTTTTTT.

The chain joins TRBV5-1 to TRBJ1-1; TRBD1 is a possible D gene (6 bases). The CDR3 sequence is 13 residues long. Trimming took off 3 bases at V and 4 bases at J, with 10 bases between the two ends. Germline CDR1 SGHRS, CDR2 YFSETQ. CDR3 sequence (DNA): TGCGCCAGCAGCTCACAGGGTCGCACTGAAGCTTTCTTT. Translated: CASSSQGRTEAFF.

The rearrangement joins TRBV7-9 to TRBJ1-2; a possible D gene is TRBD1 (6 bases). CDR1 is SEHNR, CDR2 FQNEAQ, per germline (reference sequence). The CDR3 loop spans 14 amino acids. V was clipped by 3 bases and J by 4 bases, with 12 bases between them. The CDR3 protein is CASSLARDTYGYTF. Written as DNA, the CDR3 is TGTGCCAGCAGCTTGGCCCGGGACACCTATGGCTACACCTTC.

In DNA form, the CDR3 reads TGTGCCACCAGACAAGCGGGAGGTTCCTACGAGCAGTACTTC. Protein sequence: CATRQAGGSYEQYF. The chain combines TRBV15 with TRBJ2-7, with 9 bases that match TRBD2. V shed 6 bases, J shed 1 base, and the junction held 4 bases outside the gene matches. CDR3 length: 14 residues. Germline-derived CDR1 and CDR2 are LNHNV and YYDKDF (reference sequence).

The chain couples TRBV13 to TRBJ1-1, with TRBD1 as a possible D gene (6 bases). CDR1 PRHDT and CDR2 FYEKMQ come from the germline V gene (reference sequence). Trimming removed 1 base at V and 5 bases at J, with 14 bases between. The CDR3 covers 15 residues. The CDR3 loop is CASSLVGGRGTEAFF. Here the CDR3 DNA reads TGTGCCAGCAGCTTAGTGGGGGGGCGGGGGACTGAAGCTTTCTTT.

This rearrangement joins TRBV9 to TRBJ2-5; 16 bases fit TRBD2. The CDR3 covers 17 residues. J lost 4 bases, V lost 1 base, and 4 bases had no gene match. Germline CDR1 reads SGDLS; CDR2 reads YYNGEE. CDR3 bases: TGTGCCAGCAGCGTACGGGGGACTAGCGGGGGGGTAGAGACCCAGTACTTC. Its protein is CASSVRGTSGGVETQYF.

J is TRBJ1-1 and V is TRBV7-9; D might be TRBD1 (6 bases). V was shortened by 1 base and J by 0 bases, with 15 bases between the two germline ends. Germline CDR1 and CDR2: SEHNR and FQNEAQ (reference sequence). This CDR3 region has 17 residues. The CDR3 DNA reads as TGTGCCAGCAGCTTAGAATCTCAGGGGCCCATGAACACTGAAGCTTTCTTT. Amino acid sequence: CASSLESQGPMNTEAFF.

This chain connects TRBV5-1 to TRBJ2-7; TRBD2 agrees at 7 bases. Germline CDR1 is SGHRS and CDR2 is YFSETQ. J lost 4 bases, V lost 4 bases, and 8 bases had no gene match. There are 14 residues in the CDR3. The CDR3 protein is CASSPTGGRYEQYF. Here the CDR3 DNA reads TGCGCCAGCAGCCCGACCGGGGGGAGATACGAGCAGTACTTC.

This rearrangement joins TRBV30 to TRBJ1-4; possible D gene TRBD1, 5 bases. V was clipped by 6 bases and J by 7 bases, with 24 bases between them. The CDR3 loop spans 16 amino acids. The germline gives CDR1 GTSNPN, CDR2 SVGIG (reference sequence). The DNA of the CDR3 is TGTGCCTGCGCTCAACCTCGGGACTCTTTAGGTGAAAAACTGTTTTTT. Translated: CACAQPRDSLGEKLFF.

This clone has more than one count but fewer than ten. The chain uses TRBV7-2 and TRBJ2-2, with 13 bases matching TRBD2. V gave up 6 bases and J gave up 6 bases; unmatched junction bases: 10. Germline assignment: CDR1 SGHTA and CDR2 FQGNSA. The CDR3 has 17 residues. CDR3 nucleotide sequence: TGTGCCAGCAGACTAGCGGGAGGGCAATACCCACCCGGGGAGCTGTTTTTT. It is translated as CASRLAGGQYPPGELFF.

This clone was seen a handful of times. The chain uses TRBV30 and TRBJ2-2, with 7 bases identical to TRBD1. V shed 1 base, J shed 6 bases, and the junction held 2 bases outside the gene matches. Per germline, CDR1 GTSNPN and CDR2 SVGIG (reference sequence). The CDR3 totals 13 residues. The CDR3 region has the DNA TGTGCCTGGAGTGCGACAGGGCCCGGGGAGCTGTTTTTT. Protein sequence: CAWSATGPGELFF.

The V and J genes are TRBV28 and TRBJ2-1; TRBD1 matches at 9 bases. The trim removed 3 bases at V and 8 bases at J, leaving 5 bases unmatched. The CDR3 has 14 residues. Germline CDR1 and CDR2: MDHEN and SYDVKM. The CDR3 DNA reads TGTGCCAGCAGTTTTGGGGACAGGGACTATGAGCAGTTCTTC. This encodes CASSFGDRDYEQFF.

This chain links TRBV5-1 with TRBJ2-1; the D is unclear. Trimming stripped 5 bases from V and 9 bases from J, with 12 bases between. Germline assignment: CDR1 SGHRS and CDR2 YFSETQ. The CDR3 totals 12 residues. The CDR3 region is CASSKPPGEQFF. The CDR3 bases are TGCGCCAGCAGTAAGCCACCCGGTGAGCAGTTCTTC. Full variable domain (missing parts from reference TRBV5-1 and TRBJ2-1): KAGVTQTPRYLIKTRGQQVTLSCSPISGHRSVSWYQQTPGQGLQFLFEYFSETQRNKGNFPGRFSGRQFSNSRSEMNVSTLELGDSALYLCASSKPPGEQFFGPGTRLTVL.

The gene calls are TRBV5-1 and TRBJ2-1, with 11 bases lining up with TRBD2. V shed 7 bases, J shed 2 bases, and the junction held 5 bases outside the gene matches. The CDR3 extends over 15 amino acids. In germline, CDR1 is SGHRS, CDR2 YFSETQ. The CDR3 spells CASGPGLAAYNEQFF. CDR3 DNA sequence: TGCGCCAGCGGTCCGGGACTAGCGGCCTACAATGAGCAGTTCTTC.

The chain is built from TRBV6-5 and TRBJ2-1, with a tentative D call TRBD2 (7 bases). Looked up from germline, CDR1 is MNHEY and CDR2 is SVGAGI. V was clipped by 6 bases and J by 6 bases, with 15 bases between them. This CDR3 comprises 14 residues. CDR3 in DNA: TGTGCCAGCAGATTAGGGGGAGGGGGCAATGAGCAGTTCTTC. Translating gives CASRLGGGGNEQFF.

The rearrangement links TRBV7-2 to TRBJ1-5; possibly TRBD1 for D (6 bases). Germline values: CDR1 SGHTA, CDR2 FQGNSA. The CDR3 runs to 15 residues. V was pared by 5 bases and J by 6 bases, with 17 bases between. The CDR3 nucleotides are TGTGCCAGCAGCCCCTCTCAGGGGCTAAGTCAGCCCCAGCATTTT. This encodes CASSPSQGLSQPQHF.

The CDR3 DNA sequence: TGTGCCAGCAGCGGGGGGGTTTATGGGGAGCTGTTTTTT. Amino acids: CASSGGVYGELFF. The chain is built from TRBV9 and TRBJ2-2; D may be TRBD2 (6 bases). Trimming pared 3 bases from V and 8 bases from J, leaving 11 bases between. The germline CDR1 and CDR2 sequences are SGDLS and YYNGEE. The CDR3 contains 13 residues.

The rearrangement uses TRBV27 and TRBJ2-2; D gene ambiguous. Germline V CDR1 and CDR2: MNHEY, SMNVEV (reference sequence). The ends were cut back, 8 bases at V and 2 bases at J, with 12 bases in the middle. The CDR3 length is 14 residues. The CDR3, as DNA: TGTGCCAGCCAGATTTTTCCAAACACCGGGGAGCTGTTTTTT. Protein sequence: CASQIFPNTGELFF.

The CDR3 sequence: CASSLASGLAGEWYF. In nucleotides, the CDR3 is TGCGCCAGCAGCTTGGCCTCGGGACTAGCGGGGGAGTGGTATTTT. This sequence joins TRBV5-1 and TRBJ2-3, with 14 bases matching TRBD2. This CDR3 comprises 15 residues. V dropped 0 bases and J dropped 14; count of bases not matched to a gene: 8. CDR1 is SGHRS and CDR2 is YFSETQ in the germline V gene.

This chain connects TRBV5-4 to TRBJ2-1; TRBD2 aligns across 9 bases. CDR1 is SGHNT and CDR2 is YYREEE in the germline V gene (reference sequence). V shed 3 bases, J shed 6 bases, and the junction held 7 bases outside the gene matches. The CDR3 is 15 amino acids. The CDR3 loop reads CASSSAGLAGNEQFF. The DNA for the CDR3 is TGTGCCAGCAGCTCCGCGGGACTAGCTGGCAATGAGCAGTTCTTC.

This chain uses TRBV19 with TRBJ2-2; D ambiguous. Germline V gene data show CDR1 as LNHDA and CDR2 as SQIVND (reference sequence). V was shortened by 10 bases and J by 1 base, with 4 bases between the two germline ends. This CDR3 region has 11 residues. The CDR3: CATKNTGELFF. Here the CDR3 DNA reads TGTGCCACCAAGAACACCGGGGAGCTGTTTTTT.

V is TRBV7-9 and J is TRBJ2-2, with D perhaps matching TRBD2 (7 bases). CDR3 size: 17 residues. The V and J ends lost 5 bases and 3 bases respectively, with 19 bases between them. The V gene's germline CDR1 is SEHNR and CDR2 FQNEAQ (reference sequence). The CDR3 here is CASSPLRGGFYTGELFF. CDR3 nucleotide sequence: TGTGCCAGCAGCCCCTTGAGGGGGGGATTTTACACCGGGGAGCTGTTTTTT.

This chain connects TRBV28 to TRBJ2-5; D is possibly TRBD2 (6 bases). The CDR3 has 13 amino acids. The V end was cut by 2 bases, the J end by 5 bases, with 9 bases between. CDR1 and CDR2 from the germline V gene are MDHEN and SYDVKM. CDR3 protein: CASSLMGRETQYF. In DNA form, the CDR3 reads TGTGCCAGCAGTTTAATGGGGAGGGAGACCCAGTACTTC.

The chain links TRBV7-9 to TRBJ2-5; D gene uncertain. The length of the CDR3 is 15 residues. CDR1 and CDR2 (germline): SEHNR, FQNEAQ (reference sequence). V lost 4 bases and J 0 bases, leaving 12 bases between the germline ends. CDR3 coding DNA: TGTGCCAGCAGCTCACACACACGGGACCAAGAGACCCAGTACTTC. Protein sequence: CASSSHTRDQETQYF.

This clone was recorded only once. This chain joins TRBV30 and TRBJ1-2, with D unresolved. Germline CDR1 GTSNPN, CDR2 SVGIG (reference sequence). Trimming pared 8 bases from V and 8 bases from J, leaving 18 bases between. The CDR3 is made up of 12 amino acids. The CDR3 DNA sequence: TGTGCCGGAACAGCCCTTTATCTAGGCTACACCTTC. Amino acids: CAGTALYLGYTF.

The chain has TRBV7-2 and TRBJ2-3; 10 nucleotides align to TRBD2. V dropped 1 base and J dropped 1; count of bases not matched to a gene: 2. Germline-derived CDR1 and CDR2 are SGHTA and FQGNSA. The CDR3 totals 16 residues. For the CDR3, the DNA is TGTGCCAGCAGCTTAGGTCTAGCGGGGGGCACAGATACGCAGTATTTT. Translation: CASSLGLAGGTDTQYF.

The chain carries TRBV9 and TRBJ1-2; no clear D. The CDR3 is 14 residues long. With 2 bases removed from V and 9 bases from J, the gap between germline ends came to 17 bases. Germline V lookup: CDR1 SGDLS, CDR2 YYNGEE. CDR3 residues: CASSVTGSELSYTF. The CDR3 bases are TGTGCCAGCAGCGTGACTGGCAGTGAGTTGAGCTACACCTTC.

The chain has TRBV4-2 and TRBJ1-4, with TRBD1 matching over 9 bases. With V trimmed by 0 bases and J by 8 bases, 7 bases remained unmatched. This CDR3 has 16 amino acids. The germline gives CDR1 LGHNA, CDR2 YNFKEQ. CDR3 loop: CASSQDGTGLREKLFF. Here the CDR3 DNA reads TGTGCCAGCAGCCAAGATGGGACAGGGCTCAGGGAAAAACTGTTTTTT.